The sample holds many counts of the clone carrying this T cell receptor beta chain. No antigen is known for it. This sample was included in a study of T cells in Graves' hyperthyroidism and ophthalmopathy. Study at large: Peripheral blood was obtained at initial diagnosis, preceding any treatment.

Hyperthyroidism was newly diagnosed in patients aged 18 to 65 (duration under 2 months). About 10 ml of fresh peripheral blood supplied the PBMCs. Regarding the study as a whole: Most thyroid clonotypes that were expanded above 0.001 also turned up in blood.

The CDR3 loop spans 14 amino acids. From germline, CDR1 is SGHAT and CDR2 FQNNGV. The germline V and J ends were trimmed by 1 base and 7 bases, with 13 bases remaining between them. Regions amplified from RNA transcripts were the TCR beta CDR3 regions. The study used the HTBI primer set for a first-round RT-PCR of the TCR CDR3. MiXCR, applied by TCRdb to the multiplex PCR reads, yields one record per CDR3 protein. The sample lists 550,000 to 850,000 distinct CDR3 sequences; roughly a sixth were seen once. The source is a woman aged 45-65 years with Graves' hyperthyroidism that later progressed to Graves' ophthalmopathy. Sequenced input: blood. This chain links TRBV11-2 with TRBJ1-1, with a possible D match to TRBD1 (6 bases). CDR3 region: CASSLGGHTIEAFF. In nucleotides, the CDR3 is TGTGCCAGCAGCTTAGGGGGACACACCATTGAAGCTTTCTTT.